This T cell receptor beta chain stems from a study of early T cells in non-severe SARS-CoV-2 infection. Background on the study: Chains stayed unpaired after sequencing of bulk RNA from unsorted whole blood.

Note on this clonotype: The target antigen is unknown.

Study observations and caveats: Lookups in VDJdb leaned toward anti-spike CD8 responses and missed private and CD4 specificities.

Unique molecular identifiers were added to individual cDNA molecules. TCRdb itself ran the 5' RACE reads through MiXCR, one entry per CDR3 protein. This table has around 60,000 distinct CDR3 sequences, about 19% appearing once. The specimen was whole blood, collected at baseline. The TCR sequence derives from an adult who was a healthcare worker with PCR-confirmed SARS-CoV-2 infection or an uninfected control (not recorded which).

The CDR3 DNA is TGTGCCAGCAGCTTAGACCAGGGAGATACGCAGTATTTT. Amino acid sequence: CASSLDQGDTQYF. This rearrangement joins TRBV11-2 to TRBJ2-3; D perhaps matches TRBD1 (5 bases). The CDR3 length is 13 residues. Trimming pared 0 bases from V and 5 bases from J, leaving 6 bases between. From germline, CDR1 is SGHAT and CDR2 FQNNGV.